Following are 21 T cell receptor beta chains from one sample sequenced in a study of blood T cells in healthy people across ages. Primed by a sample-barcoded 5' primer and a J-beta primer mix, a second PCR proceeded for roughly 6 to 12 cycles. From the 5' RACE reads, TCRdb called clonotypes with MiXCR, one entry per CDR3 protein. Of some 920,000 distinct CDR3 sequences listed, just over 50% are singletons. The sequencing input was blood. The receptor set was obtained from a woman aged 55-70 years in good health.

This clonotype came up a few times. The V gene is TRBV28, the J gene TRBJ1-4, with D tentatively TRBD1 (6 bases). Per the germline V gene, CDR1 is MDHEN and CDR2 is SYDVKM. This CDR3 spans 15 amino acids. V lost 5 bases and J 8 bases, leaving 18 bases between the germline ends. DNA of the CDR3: TGTGCCAGCAGTCCCACAGGGTTTCAAGGGGAAAAACTGTTTTTT. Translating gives CASSPTGFQGEKLFF. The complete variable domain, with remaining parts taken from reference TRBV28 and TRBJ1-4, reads DVKVTQSSRYLVKRTGEKVFLECVQDMDHENMFWYRQDPGLGLRLIYFSYDVKMKEKGDIPEGYSVSREKKERFSLILESASTNQTSMYLCASSPTGFQGEKLFFGSGTQLSVL.

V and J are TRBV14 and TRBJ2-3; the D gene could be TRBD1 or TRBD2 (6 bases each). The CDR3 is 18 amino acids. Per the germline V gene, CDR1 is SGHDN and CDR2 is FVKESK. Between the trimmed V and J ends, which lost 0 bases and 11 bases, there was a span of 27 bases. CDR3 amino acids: CASSQDFGGQFLRGMQYF. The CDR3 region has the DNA TGTGCCAGCAGCCAAGATTTCGGGGGACAATTCCTGAGGGGAATGCAGTATTTT. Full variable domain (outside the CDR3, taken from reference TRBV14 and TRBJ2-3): EAGVTQFPSHSVIEKGQTVTLRCDPISGHDNLYWYRRVMGKEIKFLLHFVKESKQDESGMPNNRFLAERTGGTYSTLKVQPAELEDSGVYFCASSQDFGGQFLRGMQYFGPGTRLTVL.

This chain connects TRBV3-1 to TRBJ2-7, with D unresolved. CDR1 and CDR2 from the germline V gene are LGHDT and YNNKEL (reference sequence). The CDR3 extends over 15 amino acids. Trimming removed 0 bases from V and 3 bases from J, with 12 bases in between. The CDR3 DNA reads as TGTGCCAGCAGCCAAGATGCGAACTCCGGCTACGAGCAGTACTTC. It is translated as CASSQDANSGYEQYF.

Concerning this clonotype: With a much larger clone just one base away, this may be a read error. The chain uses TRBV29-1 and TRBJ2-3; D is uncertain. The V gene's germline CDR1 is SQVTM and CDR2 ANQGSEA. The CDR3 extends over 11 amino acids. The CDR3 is CGALGTDTQYF. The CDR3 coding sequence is TGCGGCGCCCTCGGGACAGATACGCAGTATTTT.

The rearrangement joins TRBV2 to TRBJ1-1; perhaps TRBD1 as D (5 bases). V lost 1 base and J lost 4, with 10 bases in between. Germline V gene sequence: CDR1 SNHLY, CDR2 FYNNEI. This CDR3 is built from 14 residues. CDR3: CASSEGGRGTEAFF. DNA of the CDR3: TGTGCCAGCAGTGAAGGGGGGAGAGGCACTGAAGCTTTCTTT.

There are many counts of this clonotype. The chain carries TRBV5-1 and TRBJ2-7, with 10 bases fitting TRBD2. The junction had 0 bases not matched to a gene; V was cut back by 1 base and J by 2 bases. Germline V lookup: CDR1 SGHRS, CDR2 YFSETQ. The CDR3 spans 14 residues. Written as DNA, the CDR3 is TGCGCCAGCAGCTTGAGCGGGAGGGCCTACGAGCAGTACTTC. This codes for CASSLSGRAYEQYF.

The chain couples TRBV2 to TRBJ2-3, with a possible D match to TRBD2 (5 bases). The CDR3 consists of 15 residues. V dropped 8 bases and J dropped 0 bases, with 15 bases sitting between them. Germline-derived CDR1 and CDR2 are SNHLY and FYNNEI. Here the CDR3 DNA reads TGTGCCAGCGGGAGAGCGGAAATTAGCACAGATACGCAGTATTTT. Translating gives CASGRAEISTDTQYF.

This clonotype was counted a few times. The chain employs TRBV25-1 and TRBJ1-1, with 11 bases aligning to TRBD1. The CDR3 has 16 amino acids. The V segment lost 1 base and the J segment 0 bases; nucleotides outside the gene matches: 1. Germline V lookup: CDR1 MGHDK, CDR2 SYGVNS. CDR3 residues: CASSEWGQGVNTEAFF. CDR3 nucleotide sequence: TGTGCCAGCAGTGAATGGGGACAGGGGGTGAACACTGAAGCTTTCTTT.

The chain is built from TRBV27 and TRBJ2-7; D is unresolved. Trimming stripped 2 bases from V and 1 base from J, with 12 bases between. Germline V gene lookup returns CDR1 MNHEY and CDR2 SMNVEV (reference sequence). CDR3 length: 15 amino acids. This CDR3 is CASSLSSWGSYEQYF. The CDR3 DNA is TGTGCCAGCAGTTTAAGCTCATGGGGATCCTACGAGCAGTACTTC.

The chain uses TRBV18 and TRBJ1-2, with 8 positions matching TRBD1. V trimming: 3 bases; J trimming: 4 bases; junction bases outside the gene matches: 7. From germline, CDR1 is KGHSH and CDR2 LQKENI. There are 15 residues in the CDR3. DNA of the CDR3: TGTGCCAGCTCACCCAAGGACAGGGCCAGCTATGGCTACACCTTC. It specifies CASSPKDRASYGYTF.

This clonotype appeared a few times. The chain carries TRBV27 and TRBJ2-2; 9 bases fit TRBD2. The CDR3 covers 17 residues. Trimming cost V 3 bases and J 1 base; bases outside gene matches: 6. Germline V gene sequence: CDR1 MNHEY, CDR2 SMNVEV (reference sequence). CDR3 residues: CASSFLLAGMNTGELFF. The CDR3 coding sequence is TGTGCCAGCAGTTTTCTCCTAGCGGGGATGAACACCGGGGAGCTGTTTTTT.

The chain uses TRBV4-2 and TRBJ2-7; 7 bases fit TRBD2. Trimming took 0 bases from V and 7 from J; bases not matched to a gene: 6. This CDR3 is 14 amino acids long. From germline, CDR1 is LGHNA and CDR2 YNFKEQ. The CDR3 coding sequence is TGTGCCAGCAGCCAAGAACGGCGGGAGCGGGAGCAGTACTTC. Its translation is CASSQERREREQYF.

The CDR3 loop is CASSPGSEGETQYF. CDR3 in DNA: TGTGCCAGCAGTCCCGGGAGTGAGGGGGAGACCCAGTACTTC. The chain employs TRBV12-3 or TRBV12-4 and TRBJ2-7; D may be TRBD2 (6 bases). Judging by the DNA end, TRBJ2-5 fits better; the J call may be wrong. The CDR3 consists of 14 residues.

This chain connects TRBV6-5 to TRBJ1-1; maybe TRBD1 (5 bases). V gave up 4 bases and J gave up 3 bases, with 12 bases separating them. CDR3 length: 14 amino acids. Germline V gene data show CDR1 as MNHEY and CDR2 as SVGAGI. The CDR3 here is CASSLKPRDTEAFF. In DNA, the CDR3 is TGTGCCAGCAGTTTGAAACCCAGGGACACTGAAGCTTTCTTT.

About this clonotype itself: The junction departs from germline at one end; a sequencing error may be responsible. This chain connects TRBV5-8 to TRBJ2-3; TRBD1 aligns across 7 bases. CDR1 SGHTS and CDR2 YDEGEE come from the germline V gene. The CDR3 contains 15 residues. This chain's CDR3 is CAGSRDSPFTDTQYF. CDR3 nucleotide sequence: TGTGCCGGCAGCCGGGACAGCCCCTTCACAGATACGCAGTATTTT.

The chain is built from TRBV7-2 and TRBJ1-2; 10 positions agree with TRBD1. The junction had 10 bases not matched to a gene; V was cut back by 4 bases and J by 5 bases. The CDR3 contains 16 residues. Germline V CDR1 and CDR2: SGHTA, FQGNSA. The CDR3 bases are TGTGCCAGCAGCTCCCACGGGACAGGGGTATTTTATGGCTACACCTTC. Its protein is CASSSHGTGVFYGYTF.

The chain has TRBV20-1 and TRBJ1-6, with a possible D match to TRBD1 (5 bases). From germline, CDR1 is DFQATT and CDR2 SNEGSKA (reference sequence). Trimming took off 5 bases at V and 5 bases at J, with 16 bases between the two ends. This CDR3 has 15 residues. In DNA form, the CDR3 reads TGCAGTGCTCCACCGGGACTTCTCGATAATTCACCCCTCCACTTT. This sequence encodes CSAPPGLLDNSPLHF.

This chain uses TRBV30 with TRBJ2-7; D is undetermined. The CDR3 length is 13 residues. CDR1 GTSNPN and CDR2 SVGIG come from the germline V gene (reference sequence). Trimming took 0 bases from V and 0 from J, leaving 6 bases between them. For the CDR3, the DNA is TGTGCCTGGAGTGTGTGGTCCTCCTACGAGCAGTACTTC. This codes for CAWSVWSSYEQYF.

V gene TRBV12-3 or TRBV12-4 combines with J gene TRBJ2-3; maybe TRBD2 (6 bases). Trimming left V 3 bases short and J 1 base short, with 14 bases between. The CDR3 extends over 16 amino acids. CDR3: CASSFSRDRGTDTQYF. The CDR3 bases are TGTGCCAGCAGTTTTTCGCGGGATCGAGGCACAGATACGCAGTATTTT.

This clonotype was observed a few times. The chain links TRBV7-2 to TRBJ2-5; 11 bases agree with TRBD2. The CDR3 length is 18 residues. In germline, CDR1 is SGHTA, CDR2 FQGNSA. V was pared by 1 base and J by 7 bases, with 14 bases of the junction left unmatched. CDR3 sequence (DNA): TGTGCCAGCAGCTTAGGCCTCGGGACTAGCGGATTGTGGCGGACCCAGTACTTC. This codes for CASSLGLGTSGLWRTQYF.

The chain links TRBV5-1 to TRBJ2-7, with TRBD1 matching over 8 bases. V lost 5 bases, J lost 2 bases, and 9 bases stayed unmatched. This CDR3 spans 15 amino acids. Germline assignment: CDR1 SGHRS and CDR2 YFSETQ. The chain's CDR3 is CASRGSGQVTYEQYF. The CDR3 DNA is TGCGCCAGCAGGGGGTCGGGACAGGTCACCTACGAGCAGTACTTC.